This entry is about one T cell receptor (beta chain). V lost 6 bases, J lost 7 bases, and 10 bases stayed unmatched. The CDR3 covers 14 residues. Germline V gene data show CDR1 as MDHEN and CDR2 as SYDVKM. Some clones are missing from TCRdb's copy, which holds only in-frame ones; the method was immunoSEQ multiplex PCR. The profile covers tens of thousands of clones, with 87% appearing a single time and approximately 1.5% taken by the ten largest. Patients had blood sampled at baseline and again on cycle 4 day 1 and cycle 7 day 1. The sample is drawn from a study of OX40 agonist ivuxolimab in advanced cancers.

The clonotype was recovered from an adult with an advanced solid tumor such as melanoma, head and neck, liver or kidney cancer. The starting material was CD4+ or CD8+ T cells sorted from blood, obtained in a trial of the OX40 agonist ivuxolimab. V usage is TRBV28 and J usage is TRBJ2-7; 9 bases fit TRBD1. The DNA of the CDR3 is TGTGCCAGCAGGGCACCGACAGGGGGAGGTGAGCAGTACTTC. Its protein is CASRAPTGGGEQYF. Full variable domain (rest looked up from reference TRBV28 and TRBJ2-7): DVKVTQSSRYLVKRTGEKVFLECVQDMDHENMFWYRQDPGLGLRLIYFSYDVKMKEKGDIPEGYSVSREKKERFSLILESASTNQTSMYLCASRAPTGGGEQYFGPGTRLTVT.